Shown below are 18 T cell receptor beta chains from a single sample sequenced in a study of blood T cell repertoires in COVID-19. Assay: immunoSEQ multiplex PCR; the TCRdb copy retains only in-frame clones and omits some. The sample includes about 99,000 clones, around 90% of them seen just once. The sequencing input was peripheral blood. The source is a man over 45 with COVID-19, enrolled during active disease.

This chain joins TRBV7-2 and TRBJ1-1; D remains unclear. Trimming removed 5 bases from V and 2 bases from J, with 12 bases in between. CDR3 length: 14 amino acids. Germline assignment: CDR1 SGHTA and CDR2 FQGNSA. The CDR3 DNA reads TGTGCCAGCAGCGTACCTACAGCTAACACTGAAGCTTTCTTT. Translation: CASSVPTANTEAFF. The full variable domain, in which reference TRBV7-2 and TRBJ1-1 provide the parts outside the CDR3, is GAGVSQSPSNKVTEKGKDVELRCDPISGHTALYWYRQSLGQGLEFLIYFQGNSAPDKSGLPSDRFSAERTGGSVSTLTIQRTQQEDSAVYLCASSVPTANTEAFFGQGTRLTVV.

This chain links TRBV13 with TRBJ1-1, with a weak D call TRBD1 (6 bases). The germline V and J ends were trimmed by 3 bases and 1 base, with 12 bases remaining between them. The CDR3 spans 15 residues. Germline V gene sequence: CDR1 PRHDT, CDR2 FYEKMQ (reference sequence). The CDR3 reads CASSLGAGANTEAFF. CDR3 sequence (DNA): TGTGCCAGCAGCTTGGGGGCGGGGGCGAACACTGAAGCTTTCTTT.

The CDR3 reads CASARTSGVPSYEQYF. As DNA, the CDR3 is TGTGCCAGCGCCCGCACTAGCGGGGTTCCCTCCTACGAGCAGTACTTC. The chain couples TRBV2 to TRBJ2-7; TRBD2 matches 10 bases. The V gene end was trimmed by 8 bases and the J gene end by 0 bases; junction bases not matched to a gene: 10. The CDR3 is made up of 16 amino acids. Per germline, CDR1 SNHLY and CDR2 FYNNEI. Based on the CDR3 plus reference TRBV2 and TRBJ2-7, the full variable domain is EPEVTQTPSHQVTQMGQEVILRCVPISNHLYFYWYRQILGQKVEFLVSFYNNEISEKSEIFDDQFSVERPDGSNFTLKIRSTKLEDSAMYFCASARTSGVPSYEQYFGPGTRLTVT.

The V gene is TRBV5-1, the J gene TRBJ2-1, with 11 bases fitting TRBD2. CDR1 SGHRS and CDR2 YFSETQ come from the germline V gene. The CDR3 length is 15 residues. V lost 4 bases to trimming and J lost 2 bases; unmatched junction nucleotides: 2. For the CDR3, the DNA is TGCGCCAGCAGCATAGCGGGGGGGCCCTACAATGAGCAGTTCTTC. Its translation is CASSIAGGPYNEQFF.

The rearrangement uses TRBV21-1 and TRBJ2-1; TRBD1, the table's D call, lacks a check against the DNA. TRBV21-1 is a listed pseudogene. The CDR3 contains 14 residues. The CDR3 region has the DNA TGTGCCAGCAGCCTCCCAGGAACAGACAATGAGCAGTTCTTC. This codes for CASSLPGTDNEQFF.

The rearrangement joins TRBV6-5 to TRBJ1-4; TRBD1 aligns across 9 bases. CDR3 size: 14 residues. Germline V gene data show CDR1 as MNHEY and CDR2 as SVGAGI. Germline trimming cut 8 bases from V and 8 bases from J; bases unmatched to any gene: 9. CDR3 DNA sequence: TGTGCCAGCCATCAGGACAGGGGAAGAGAAAAACTGTTTTTT. It codes for CASHQDRGREKLFF.

The rearrangement links TRBV12-3 or TRBV12-4 to TRBJ2-5; perhaps TRBD2 as D (6 bases). V was shortened by 6 bases and J by 8 bases, with 16 bases between the two germline ends. The CDR3 totals 13 residues. The CDR3 bases are TGTGCCAGCAGGGTAGCGGCCCAAGGAACCCAGTACTTC. Its translation: CASRVAAQGTQYF.

The chain's CDR3 is CSARGVYGYTF. The CDR3 DNA reads as TGCAGTGCTAGAGGAGTCTATGGCTACACCTTC. This chain links TRBV20-1 with TRBJ1-2; D remains unclear. Germline values: CDR1 DFQATT, CDR2 SNEGSKA (reference sequence). This CDR3 comprises 11 residues. Trimming removed 1 base from V and 4 bases from J, with 4 bases in between.

The chain joins TRBV5-1 to TRBJ2-5; TRBD1 matches at 9 bases. V lost 3 bases and J lost 4; bases outside the gene matches: 4. The CDR3 length is 14 residues. Germline values: CDR1 SGHRS, CDR2 YFSETQ. CDR3 sequence (DNA): TGCGCCAGCAGCTCCAACAGGGGGCGAGAGACCCAGTACTTC. Its protein product is CASSSNRGRETQYF.

J is TRBJ1-5 and V is TRBV27; 8 positions match TRBD1. The CDR3 has 18 amino acids. Germline V CDR1 and CDR2: MNHEY, SMNVEV (reference sequence). Trimming took 0 bases from V and 7 from J; bases not matched to a gene: 14. As DNA, the CDR3 is TGTGCCAGCAGTTTATCCCTCCCTCGTCAGGGGGCGTACCAGCCCCAGCATTTT. Translating it yields CASSLSLPRQGAYQPQHF.

V is TRBV5-8 and J is TRBJ1-1, with D maybe TRBD1 (5 bases). V was trimmed by 4 bases and J by 0 bases, leaving 10 bases between them. Germline CDR1 is SGHTS and CDR2 is YDEGEE. The CDR3 totals 14 residues. CDR3 region: CASSPGDMNTEAFF. The DNA for the CDR3 is TGTGCCAGCAGCCCGGGGGATATGAACACTGAAGCTTTCTTT.

This chain connects TRBV6-1 to TRBJ1-1; D is possibly TRBD1 (6 bases). The V end lost 2 bases, the J end lost 4 bases, and 11 bases lay between the germline ends. From germline, CDR1 is MNHNS and CDR2 SASEGT. This CDR3 comprises 14 residues. CDR3 in amino acids: CASSEQGTGTEAFF. As DNA, the CDR3 is TGTGCCAGCAGTGAACAGGGGACGGGCACTGAAGCTTTCTTT.

This sequence joins TRBV4-1 and TRBJ2-7; 8 bases are shared with TRBD1. CDR1 is MGHRA, CDR2 YSYEKL, per germline. The J segment lost 3 bases and the V segment lost 1 base, leaving 5 bases of the junction unmatched. This CDR3 region has 15 residues. In DNA form, the CDR3 reads TGCGCCAGCAGCCAAGGGACAGGGCGTGGCTACGAGCAGTACTTC. Encoded protein: CASSQGTGRGYEQYF.

The CDR3 loop is CASSFGLAGQETQYF. CDR3 DNA sequence: TGTGCCAGCAGTTTTGGACTAGCGGGACAAGAGACCCAGTACTTC. The chain employs TRBV5-4 and TRBJ2-5; TRBD2 matches at 12 bases. V trimming: 5 bases; J trimming: 2 bases; junction bases outside the gene matches: 4. Germline V gene sequence: CDR1 SGHNT, CDR2 YYREEE (reference sequence). This CDR3 contains 15 residues.

This clone showed up just once. The rearrangement uses TRBV10-3 and TRBJ1-3; D not resolved. Germline V CDR1 and CDR2: ENHRY, SYGVKD. This CDR3 comprises 13 residues. V dropped 0 bases and J dropped 8 bases, with 8 bases sitting between them. The CDR3 loop is CAISESGGYTIYF. The DNA of the CDR3 is TGTGCCATCAGTGAGTCGGGAGGTTACACCATATATTTT.

CDR3 in amino acids: CASSQGFQSYNEQFF. CDR3 DNA sequence: TGTGCCAGCAGCCAAGGTTTTCAGTCCTACAATGAGCAGTTCTTC. The chain couples TRBV4-2 to TRBJ2-1; D remains unclear. The CDR3 is made up of 15 amino acids. The germline V gene has CDR1 LGHNA and CDR2 YNFKEQ. V gave up 1 base and J gave up 1 base, with 8 bases separating them.

The J gene is TRBJ2-5, the V gene TRBV2; 10 nucleotides align to TRBD2. CDR1 and CDR2 from the germline V gene are SNHLY and FYNNEI. This CDR3 spans 17 amino acids. J was trimmed by 0 bases and V by 6 bases; bases with no gene match: 10. In DNA form, the CDR3 reads TGTGCCAGCAGGAAGGGAGCGGGGGGGCGATACCAAGAGACCCAGTACTTC. It yields the protein CASRKGAGGRYQETQYF.

The V and J genes are TRBV12-3 or TRBV12-4 and TRBJ1-1; 7 nucleotides align to TRBD1. The CDR3 is made up of 13 amino acids. V gave up 6 bases and J gave up 5 bases; unmatched junction bases: 6. CDR3 amino acids: CASSPTGRTEAFF. The CDR3 DNA is TGTGCCAGCAGCCCGACAGGGCGGACTGAAGCTTTCTTT.